The sequence of this T cell receptor beta chain was determined in a study of high-grade serous ovarian cancer treatment subgroups. Study-wide results and caveats: CDR1 and CDR2 were left unanalyzed; analyses focused on CDR3.

Worth noting for this clone: Its antigen is undetermined.

Clones were read by immunoSEQ multiplex PCR, and TCRdb kept only the in-frame ones, dropping some. The sample yields around 7,700 clones, approximately 72% seen once. This CDR3 has 14 amino acids. Germline values: CDR1 SGHVS, CDR2 FQNEAQ. Trimming removed 7 bases from V and 3 bases from J; junction bases left unmatched: 8. Tumor samples were taken before definitive surgery or chemotherapy. The J gene is TRBJ1-2, the V gene TRBV7-8; 7 nucleotides line up with TRBD1. The sample consisted of tumor tissue. The receptor was isolated from a human donor with high-grade serous ovarian cancer. The CDR3: CASNPGQSHYGYTF. CDR3 DNA: TGTGCCAGCAACCCGGGACAGTCTCACTATGGCTACACCTTC.